This T cell receptor (beta chain) was obtained from a study of blood T cells in healthy people across ages. Germline-derived CDR1 and CDR2 are KGHSH and LQKENI. The CDR3 is 14 residues long. The V and J ends lost 2 bases and 2 bases respectively, with 9 bases between them. Next came a second PCR, run for about 7 to 12 cycles, which used a sample-barcoded 5' primer along with a J-beta primer mix. One entry per CDR3 protein results from TCRdb running MiXCR on the 5' RACE reads. This table has around 1,600,000 distinct CDR3 sequences, 35% to 45% appearing once. The sequencing sample was made of blood. V usage is TRBV18 and J usage is TRBJ1-1, with a tentative D call TRBD1 (5 bases). The source is a woman aged 18-29 years in good health. CDR3 sequence: CASSPTTENTEAFF. The CDR3 DNA reads TGTGCCAGCTCACCAACGACAGAAAACACTGAAGCTTTCTTT.